Sequencing of this T cell receptor (beta chain) was carried out in a study of OX40 agonist ivuxolimab in advanced cancers. Turning to the study itself: As their treatment, patients were administered ivuxolimab, an agonistic anti-OX40 (CD134) antibody. Cohort: around 79% men, mean age 60, aged about 20 to 90.

This clone is deemed medium-sized. Antigen: not known. Measured with immunoSEQ multiplex PCR; TCRdb has only the in-frame clones, and not every one. The sample has tens of thousands of clones; over 65% are singletons. Overall study results and limits: Undetermined was the antigen specificity of the expanded peripheral T cells.

Trimming removed 0 bases from V and 1 base from J, with 10 bases in between. Germline V gene lookup returns CDR1 SGDLS and CDR2 YYNGEE. The CDR3 has 15 amino acids. The clonotype originates from an adult with an advanced solid tumor such as melanoma, head and neck, liver or kidney cancer. The material sequenced was CD4+ or CD8+ T cells sorted from blood, taken in a trial of the OX40 agonist ivuxolimab. This chain uses TRBV9 with TRBJ1-1; the D is unclear. The CDR3 nucleotides read TGTGCCAGCAGCGTAGAAGGACGGAGGAACACTGAAGCTTTCTTT. This encodes CASSVEGRRNTEAFF.